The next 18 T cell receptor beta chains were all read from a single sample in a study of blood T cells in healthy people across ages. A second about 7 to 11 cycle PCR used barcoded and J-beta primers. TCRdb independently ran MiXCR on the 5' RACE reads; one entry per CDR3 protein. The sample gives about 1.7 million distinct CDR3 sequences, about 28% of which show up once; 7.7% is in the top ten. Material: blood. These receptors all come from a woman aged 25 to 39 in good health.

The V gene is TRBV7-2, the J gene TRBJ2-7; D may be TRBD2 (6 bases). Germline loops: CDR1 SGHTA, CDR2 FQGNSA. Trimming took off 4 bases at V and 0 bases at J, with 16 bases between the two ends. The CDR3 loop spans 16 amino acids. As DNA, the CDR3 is TGTGCCAGCAGCTCCCTGGAGGCGGGAAGCTCCTACGAGCAGTACTTC. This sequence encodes CASSSLEAGSSYEQYF.

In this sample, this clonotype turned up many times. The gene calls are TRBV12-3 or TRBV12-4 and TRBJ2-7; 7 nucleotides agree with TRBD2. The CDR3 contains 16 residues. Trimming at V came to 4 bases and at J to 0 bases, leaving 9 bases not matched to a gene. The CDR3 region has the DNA TGTGCCAGCAGTTCCCGAGCGGGGAGGCCCTCCTACGAGCAGTACTTC. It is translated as CASSSRAGRPSYEQYF.

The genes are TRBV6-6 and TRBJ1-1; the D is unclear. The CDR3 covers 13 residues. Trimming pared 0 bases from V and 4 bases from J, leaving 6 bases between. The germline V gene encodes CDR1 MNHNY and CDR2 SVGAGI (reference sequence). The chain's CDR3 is CASSYSESTEAFF. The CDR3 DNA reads TGTGCCAGCAGTTACTCCGAGTCCACTGAAGCTTTCTTT.

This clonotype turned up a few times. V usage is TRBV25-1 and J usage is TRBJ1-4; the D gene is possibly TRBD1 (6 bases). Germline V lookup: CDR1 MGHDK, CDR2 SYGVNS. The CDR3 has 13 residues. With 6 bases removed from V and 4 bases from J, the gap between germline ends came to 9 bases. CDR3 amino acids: CASSRDNNEKLFF. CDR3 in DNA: TGTGCCAGCAGCCGGGACAATAATGAAAAACTGTTTTTT.

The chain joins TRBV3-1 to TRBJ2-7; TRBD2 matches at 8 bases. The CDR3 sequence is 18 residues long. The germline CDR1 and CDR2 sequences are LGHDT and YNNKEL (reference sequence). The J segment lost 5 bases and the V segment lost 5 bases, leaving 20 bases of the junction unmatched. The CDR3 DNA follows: TGTGCCAGCAGCTCCAAGTTTAGCGGGAAGCGACCGGACAACGAGCAGTACTTC. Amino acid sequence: CASSSKFSGKRPDNEQYF.

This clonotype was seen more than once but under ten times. The CDR3 DNA sequence: TGTGCCAGCTCCGCGGGAGTAGCCTACAATGAGCAGTTCTTC. It codes for CASSAGVAYNEQFF. The chain recombines TRBV18 with TRBJ2-1; 7 positions match TRBD2. CDR3 length: 14 residues. Trimming removed 6 bases from V and 2 bases from J; junction bases left unmatched: 4. Germline lookup yields CDR1 KGHSH and CDR2 LQKENI.

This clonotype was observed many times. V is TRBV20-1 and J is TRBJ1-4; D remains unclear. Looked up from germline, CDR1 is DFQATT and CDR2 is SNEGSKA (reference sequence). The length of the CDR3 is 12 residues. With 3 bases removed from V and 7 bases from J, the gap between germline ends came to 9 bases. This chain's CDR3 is CSAREFGEKLFF. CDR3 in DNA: TGCAGTGCTAGGGAGTTCGGTGAAAAACTGTTTTTT.

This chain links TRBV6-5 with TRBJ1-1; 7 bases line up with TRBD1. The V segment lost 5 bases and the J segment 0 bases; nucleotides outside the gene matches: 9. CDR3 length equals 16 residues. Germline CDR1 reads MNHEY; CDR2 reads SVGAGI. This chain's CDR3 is CASSRPGQAMNTEAFF. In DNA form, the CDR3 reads TGTGCCAGCAGTCGGCCAGGACAGGCCATGAACACTGAAGCTTTCTTT.

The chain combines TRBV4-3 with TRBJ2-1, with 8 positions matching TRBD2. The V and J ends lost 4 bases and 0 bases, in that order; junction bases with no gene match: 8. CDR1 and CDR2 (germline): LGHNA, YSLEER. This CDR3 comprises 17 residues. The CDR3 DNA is TGCGCCAGCAGCCCGACTGTAGCGGGGTCCTCCTACAATGAGCAGTTCTTC. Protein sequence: CASSPTVAGSSYNEQFF.

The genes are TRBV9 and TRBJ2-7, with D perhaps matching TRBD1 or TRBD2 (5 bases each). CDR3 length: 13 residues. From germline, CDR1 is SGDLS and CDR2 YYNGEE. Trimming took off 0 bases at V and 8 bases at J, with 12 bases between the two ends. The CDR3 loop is CASSVGGELQQYF. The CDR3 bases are TGTGCCAGCAGCGTAGGAGGGGAGCTCCAGCAGTACTTC.

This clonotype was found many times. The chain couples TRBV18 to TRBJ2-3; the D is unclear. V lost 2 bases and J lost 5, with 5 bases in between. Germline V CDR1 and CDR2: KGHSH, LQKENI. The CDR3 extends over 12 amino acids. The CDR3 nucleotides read TGTGCCAGCTCACCAGGGGAAGATACGCAGTATTTT. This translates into CASSPGEDTQYF.

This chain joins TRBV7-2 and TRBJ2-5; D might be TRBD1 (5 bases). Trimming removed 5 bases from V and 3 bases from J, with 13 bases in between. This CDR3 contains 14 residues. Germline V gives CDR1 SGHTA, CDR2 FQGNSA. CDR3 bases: TGTGCCAGCAGCCTCACCCCAGGGAAAGAGACCCAGTACTTC. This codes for CASSLTPGKETQYF.

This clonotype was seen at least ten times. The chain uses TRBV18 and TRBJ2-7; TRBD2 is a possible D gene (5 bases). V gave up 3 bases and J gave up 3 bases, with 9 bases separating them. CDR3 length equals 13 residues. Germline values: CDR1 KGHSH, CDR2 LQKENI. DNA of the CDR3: TGTGCCAGCTCACCTGGCGGGTACTACGAGCAGTACTTC. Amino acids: CASSPGGYYEQYF.

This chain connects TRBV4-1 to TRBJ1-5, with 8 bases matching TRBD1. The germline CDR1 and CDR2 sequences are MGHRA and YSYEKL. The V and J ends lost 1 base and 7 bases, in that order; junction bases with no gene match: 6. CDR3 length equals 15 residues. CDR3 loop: CASSQGTGIMQPQHF. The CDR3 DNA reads TGCGCCAGCAGCCAAGGGACAGGGATTATGCAGCCCCAGCATTTT.

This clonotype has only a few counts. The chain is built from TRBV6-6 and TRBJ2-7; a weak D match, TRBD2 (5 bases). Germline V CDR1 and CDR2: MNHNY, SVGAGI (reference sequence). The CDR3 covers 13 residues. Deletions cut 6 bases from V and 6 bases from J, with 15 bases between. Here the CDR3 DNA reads TGTGCCAGCAGGGAACCGGGGTTGGGCGAGCAGTACTTC. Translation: CASREPGLGEQYF.

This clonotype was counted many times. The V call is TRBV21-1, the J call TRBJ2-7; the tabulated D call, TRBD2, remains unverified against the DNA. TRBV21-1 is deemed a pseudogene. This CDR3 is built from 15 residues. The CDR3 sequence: CASSKVEGSTYEQYF. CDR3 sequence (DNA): TGTGCCAGCAGCAAAGTGGAGGGTTCTACCTACGAGCAGTACTTC.

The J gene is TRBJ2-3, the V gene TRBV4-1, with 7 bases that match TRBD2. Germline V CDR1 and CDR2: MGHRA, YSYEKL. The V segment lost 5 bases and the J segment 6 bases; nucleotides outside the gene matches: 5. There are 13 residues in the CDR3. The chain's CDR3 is CASSNGRLDTQYF. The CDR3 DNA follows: TGCGCCAGCAGCAACGGGAGGTTGGATACGCAGTATTTT.

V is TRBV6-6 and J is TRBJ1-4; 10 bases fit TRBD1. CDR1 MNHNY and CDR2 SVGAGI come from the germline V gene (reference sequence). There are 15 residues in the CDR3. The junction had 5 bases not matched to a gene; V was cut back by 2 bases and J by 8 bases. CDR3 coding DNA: TGTGCCAGCAGTTACCGCGGGACAGGGGTAGAAAAACTGTTTTTT. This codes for CASSYRGTGVEKLFF.